This TCR beta chain was profiled in a study of PD-L1 blockade in urothelial cancer. As for the study in general: Researchers looked at the blood 3 weeks (second dose) and 6 weeks after treatment began. The study recovered a median of roughly 140,000 T cells per blood sample.

As to time point: pretreatment peripheral blood. CDR1 SGHNT and CDR2 YYREEE come from the germline V gene (reference sequence). The CDR3 has 16 residues. V lost 3 bases to trimming and J lost 3 bases; unmatched junction nucleotides: 12. This table comes from immunoSEQ multiplex PCR, and its TCRdb copy is limited to in-frame clones, with some not included. The data hold 35,000 to 45,000 clones, with 80% to 90% observed a single time. This clone was seen only once. This receptor was taken from a man in his 60s with urothelial cancer. Sequencing used PBMCs, obtained around atezolizumab (anti-PD-L1) treatment. V usage is TRBV5-4 and J usage is TRBJ2-7, with 7 bases aligning to TRBD2. The chain's CDR3 is CASSWSGRGNNYEQYF. The CDR3 nucleotides are TGTGCCAGCAGCTGGAGTGGGCGGGGGAACAACTACGAGCAGTACTTC. Variable domain in full (rest from reference TRBV5-4 and TRBJ2-7): ETGVTQSPTHLIKTRGQQVTLRCSSQSGHNTVSWYQQALGQGPQFIFQYYREEENGRGNFPPRFSGLQFPNYSSELNVNALELDDSALYLCASSWSGRGNNYEQYFGPGTRLTVT.